This T cell receptor beta chain stems from a study of beta chain features in type 1 diabetes. Sequenced material consisted of expressed TCRB transcripts (all of the isolated RNA was reverse transcribed). Assay: immunoSEQ multiplex PCR; the TCRdb copy retains only in-frame clones and omits some. The sample shows 200,000 to 300,000 clones, 9.5% to 13% of them seen only once. J gave up 0 bases and V 6 bases, and 11 bases lay outside the gene matches. This CDR3 has 16 residues. Germline CDR1 reads SQVTM; CDR2 reads ANQGSEA. This clone occurred a few times. Its antigen remains unknown. Findings of the study overall: Among patients with Type 1 diabetes, TCRB CDR3s were moderately but significantly shorter in every one of the four CD4+ subsets. Insertions were fewer and deletions more numerous at VDJ junctions in type 1 diabetes patients. Shorter templates might be favored by PCR, and equally so in patients and in controls. Possibly, sequencing cDNA over-represented cells that had high TCR expression levels. Compared to healthy donors, patients appeared to have naive, central memory and Treg TCRB repertoires that were more alike.

Input material: naive CD4+ T cells from blood. This clonotype originated in a man aged 25-45 years with type 1 diabetes. The chain carries TRBV29-1 and TRBJ1-5; 7 bases are a match to TRBD1. The CDR3 protein is CSVAGLRGDSNQPQHF. The CDR3 DNA reads TGCAGCGTGGCCGGACTCAGGGGGGATAGCAATCAGCCCCAGCATTTT. Looking up the rest from reference TRBV29-1 and TRBJ1-5 gives the full variable domain: SAVISQKPSRDICQRGTSLTIQCQVDSQVTMMFWYRQQPGQSLTLIATANQGSEATYESGFVIDKFPISRPNLTFSTLTVSNMSPEDSSIYLCSVAGLRGDSNQPQHFGDGTRLSIL.